This T cell receptor (beta chain) was found in a study of blood T cell repertoires in COVID-19. Study details: Italy, Spain and the United States were the sources of the convalescent and acute COVID-19 samples. PBMCs, B-cell-depleted T cells, or T cells were the source of the cDNA or gDNA that made up the material.

V lost 7 bases and J lost 0; bases outside the gene matches: 6. The CDR3 length is 16 residues. Germline CDR1 and CDR2: MGHDK and SYGVNS. The authors' processing: Estimates of nucleated cell counts were drawn from the amplification of reference gene primers. Generated by immunoSEQ multiplex PCR, the TCRdb table keeps only in-frame clones and is missing some. The V and J calls and clone size are taken from that table; D and trimming were inferred from the DNA. Of 280,000 or so clones in the sample, approximately 84% are singletons; the top ten hold roughly 1.9%. This chain links TRBV25-1 with TRBJ2-1; 10 bases agree with TRBD2. The sequencing sample was made of peripheral blood. The sequence came from a woman under 40 who had recovered from COVID-19. The CDR3 region has the DNA TGTGCCAGCACGGGACTAGCGTCGAGCTCCTACAATGAGCAGTTCTTC. Its protein product is CASTGLASSSYNEQFF.